The present T cell receptor beta chain was sequenced within a study of type 1 and type 2 diabetes patients. Study-level findings and limits: Age and gender were not matched between study groups, possibly biasing interpretation.

This clonotype appeared once. The antigen is unknown. Genomic DNA was the PCR template. The TCR beta CDR3 region was amplified using 30 forward and 13 reverse primers. TCRdb re-analysed the multiplex PCR reads in MiXCR, keeping a single row per CDR3 protein. This repertoire shows approximately 260,000 distinct CDR3 sequences, around 47% found once; its top ten account for roughly 13%. V gave up 6 bases and J gave up 6 bases; unmatched junction bases: 20. Per the germline V gene, CDR1 is DFQATT and CDR2 is SNEGSKA (reference sequence). This CDR3 is built from 17 residues. Material for sequencing was peripheral blood mononuclear cells (PBMCs). The clonotype was recovered from a man between 18 and 29 years old with type 2 diabetes. The chain combines TRBV20-1 with TRBJ1-5; the match to TRBD1 covers 7 bases. The CDR3 is CSARALDRPQGGQPQHF. The CDR3 nucleotides read TGCAGTGCCCGAGCGTTGGACAGGCCTCAAGGGGGTCAGCCCCAGCATTTT.